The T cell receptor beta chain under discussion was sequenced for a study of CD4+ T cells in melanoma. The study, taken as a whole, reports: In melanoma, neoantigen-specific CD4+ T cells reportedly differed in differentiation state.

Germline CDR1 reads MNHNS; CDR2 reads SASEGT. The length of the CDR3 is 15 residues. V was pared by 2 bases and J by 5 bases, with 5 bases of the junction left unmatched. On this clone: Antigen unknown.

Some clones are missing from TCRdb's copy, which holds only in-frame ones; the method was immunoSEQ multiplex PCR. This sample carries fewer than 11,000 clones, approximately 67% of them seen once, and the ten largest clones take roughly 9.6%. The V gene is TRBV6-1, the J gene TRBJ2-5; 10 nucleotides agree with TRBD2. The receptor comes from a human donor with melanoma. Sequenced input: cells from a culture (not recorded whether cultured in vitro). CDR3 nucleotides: TGTGCCAGCAGTGAACCTAGCGGGGGAGGGGAGACCCAGTACTTC. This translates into CASSEPSGGGETQYF.